Below, 2 T cell receptor beta chains from the same sample are listed, as sequenced in a study of neoadjuvant nivolumab and ipilimumab in lung cancer. Assay: immunoSEQ multiplex PCR; the TCRdb copy retains only in-frame clones and omits some. In the table there are more than 10,000 clones, around 65% of which are singletons. The source material was peripheral blood, sampled after neoadjuvant nivolumab, alone or with ipilimumab, at or shortly before surgery. The receptor set was obtained from an adult with non-small cell lung cancer.

The V gene is TRBV5-1, the J gene TRBJ2-3; 10 nucleotides match TRBD1. V shed 4 bases and J 6 bases; nucleotides not matched to a gene: 5. The CDR3 contains 14 residues. Germline lookup yields CDR1 SGHRS and CDR2 YFSETQ. This chain's CDR3 is CASSEGTGADTQYF. The CDR3 coding sequence is TGCGCCAGCAGCGAGGGGACAGGGGCCGATACGCAGTATTTT.

The rearrangement links TRBV7-9 to TRBJ1-1; D is ambiguous. The germline gives CDR1 SEHNR, CDR2 FQNEAQ (reference sequence). V shed 1 base and J shed 5 bases, with 8 bases lying between them. This CDR3 has 13 residues. The CDR3 sequence is CASSLETETEAFF. As DNA, the CDR3 is TGTGCCAGCAGCTTAGAGACGGAGACTGAAGCTTTCTTT.